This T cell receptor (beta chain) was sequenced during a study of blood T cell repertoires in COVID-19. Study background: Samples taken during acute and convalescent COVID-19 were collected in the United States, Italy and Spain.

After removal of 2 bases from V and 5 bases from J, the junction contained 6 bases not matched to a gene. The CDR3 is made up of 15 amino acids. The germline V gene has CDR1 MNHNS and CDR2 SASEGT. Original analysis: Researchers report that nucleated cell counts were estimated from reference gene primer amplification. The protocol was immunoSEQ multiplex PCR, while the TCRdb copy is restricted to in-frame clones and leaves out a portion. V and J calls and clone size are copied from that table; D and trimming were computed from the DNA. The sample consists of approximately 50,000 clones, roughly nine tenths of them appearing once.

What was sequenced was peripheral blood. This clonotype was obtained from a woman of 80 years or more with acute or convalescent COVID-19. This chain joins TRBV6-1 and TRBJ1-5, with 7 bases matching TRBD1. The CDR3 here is CASSEWGDSYQPQHF. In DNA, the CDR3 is TGTGCCAGCAGTGAATGGGGGGACAGTTATCAGCCCCAGCATTTT.